This T cell receptor (beta chain) was captured by sequencing in a study of T cells after yellow fever vaccination. As for the study in general: Preparing low-cell-number fractions relied on SMART-Seq v4 Ultra Low Input.

Germline assignment: CDR1 SNHLY and CDR2 FYNNEI. Trimming removed 6 bases from V and 3 bases from J, with 14 bases in between. The CDR3 has 14 amino acids. TCRdb re-called the 5' RACE reads through MiXCR, storing one row per CDR3 protein. The sample has about 210,000 distinct CDR3 sequences; 3.2% are singletons. This chain uses TRBV2 with TRBJ1-1; D is ambiguous. The receptor was isolated from a man aged 18-30 years who received the YFV17D yellow fever vaccine. The specimen comprised CD4+ T cells sorted from PBMCs, sampled 10 days after the yellow fever booster vaccination. CDR3 in amino acids: CASRVLSADTEAFF. The DNA for the CDR3 is TGTGCCAGCAGGGTTTTATCGGCGGACACTGAAGCTTTCTTT.